A single sample gave rise to the 6 T cell receptor beta chains below, sequenced in a study of shared clonotypes between healthy human individuals. Positive CCR7 selection of CD45RO-negative cells yielded the naive CD8 cells, and terminally differentiated effector memory CD45RA+ cells were excluded. TCRdb keeps only in-frame clones here, not all; method: immunoSEQ multiplex PCR. Of about 800,000 clones in the sample, just over 95% were seen once. The sample was naive CD8+ T cells sorted from blood. All receptors come from a man aged 25-45 years in good health.

The chain uses TRBV13 and TRBJ2-1, with D perhaps matching TRBD2 (5 bases). The germline gives CDR1 PRHDT, CDR2 FYEKMQ (reference sequence). Trimming shortened V by 0 bases and J by 9 bases, and 21 bases separated the two germline ends. The CDR3 consists of 17 residues. In DNA, the CDR3 is TGTGCCAGCAGCTTAGGTTTGGAGCGGCGGAGCATTAGTGAGCAGTTCTTC. Its protein product is CASSLGLERRSISEQFF.

The V call is TRBV4-1, the J call TRBJ1-5; D unclear. Germline CDR1 reads MGHRA; CDR2 reads YSYEKL. V lost 3 bases to trimming and J lost 4 bases, with 13 bases between them. This CDR3 is built from 15 residues. CDR3 bases: TGCGCCAGCAGCCAGACCCGGGCGGGGAATCAGCCCCAGCATTTT. Amino acid sequence: CASSQTRAGNQPQHF.

The gene calls are TRBV7-9 and TRBJ2-1; possibly TRBD2 for D (6 bases). Germline V gene data show CDR1 as SEHNR and CDR2 as FQNEAQ (reference sequence). The CDR3 sequence is 17 residues long. Trimming cost V 0 bases and J 2 bases, with 14 bases left between them. The CDR3 DNA sequence: TGTGCCAGCAGCTTAGCGGCGTCGGGGGTGGCCTACAATGAGCAGTTCTTC. This codes for CASSLAASGVAYNEQFF.

In its sample, this clone was seen once. In the same sample, other DNA sequences code for this CDR3. CDR3 in amino acids: CASSLQGEETQYF. In DNA, the CDR3 is TGTGCCAGCAGCCTACAGGGCGAAGAGACCCAGTACTTC. J is TRBJ2-5 and V is TRBV7-9; tentatively, D is TRBD1 (6 bases). Germline CDR1 is SEHNR and CDR2 is FQNEAQ (reference sequence). The CDR3 extends over 13 amino acids. Between the trimmed V and J ends, which lost 5 bases and 3 bases, there was a span of 10 bases.

This chain uses TRBV5-4 with TRBJ2-3; unclear D gene. CDR1 and CDR2 from the germline V gene are SGHNT and YYREEE (reference sequence). The V end lost 2 bases, the J end lost 4 bases, and 8 bases lay between the germline ends. The CDR3 has 13 residues. This CDR3 reads CASSLTWADTQYF. The DNA of the CDR3 is TGTGCCAGCAGCTTAACCTGGGCAGATACGCAGTATTTT.

This chain uses TRBV27 with TRBJ2-3; D unresolved. The germline V gene encodes CDR1 MNHEY and CDR2 SMNVEV (reference sequence). Trimming stripped 5 bases from V and 4 bases from J, with 16 bases between. The CDR3 runs 15 residues. CDR3 nucleotide sequence: TGTGCCAGCAGTCGCCGGGTGATGGTTCCAGATACGCAGTATTTT. Translated: CASSRRVMVPDTQYF.